This T cell receptor beta chain comes out of a study of blood T cells in healthy people across ages. General study points: Diversity estimated from one million T cells was considered an underestimate. Among T cells, TCR beta diversity per million cells dropped roughly linearly as age rose.

This CDR3 contains 15 residues. V was clipped by 7 bases and J by 1 base, with 16 bases between them. A few counts support this clonotype. Its target is unknown. The use of a sample-barcoded 5' primer and a J-beta primer mix characterized a second PCR of about 7 to 12 cycles. Using its own MiXCR run on the 5' RACE reads, TCRdb lists one record per CDR3 protein. The sample yields approximately 2,000,000 distinct CDR3 sequences, about 39% seen once. Sequencing was carried out using blood. This TCR was sampled from a human donor in good health. The chain joins TRBV12-3 or TRBV12-4 to TRBJ1-2, with a tentative D call TRBD1 (5 bases). The chain's CDR3 is CASTSTPGHNYGYTF. CDR3 bases: TGTGCCAGCACGTCAACACCGGGGCATAACTATGGCTACACCTTC.